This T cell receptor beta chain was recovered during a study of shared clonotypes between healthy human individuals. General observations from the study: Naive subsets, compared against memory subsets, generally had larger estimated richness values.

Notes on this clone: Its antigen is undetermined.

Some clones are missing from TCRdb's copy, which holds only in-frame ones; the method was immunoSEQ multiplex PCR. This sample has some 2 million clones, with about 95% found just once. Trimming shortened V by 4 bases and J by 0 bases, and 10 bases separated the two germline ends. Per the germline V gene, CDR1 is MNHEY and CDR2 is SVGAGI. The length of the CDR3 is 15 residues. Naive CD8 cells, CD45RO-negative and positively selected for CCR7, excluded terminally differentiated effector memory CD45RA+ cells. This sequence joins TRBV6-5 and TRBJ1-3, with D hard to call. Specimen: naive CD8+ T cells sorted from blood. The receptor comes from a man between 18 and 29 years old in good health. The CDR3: CASSLAFNSGNTIYF. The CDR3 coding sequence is TGTGCCAGCAGTTTGGCTTTCAACTCTGGAAACACCATATATTTT.